A selection of T cell receptor beta chains follows, all from one sample in a study of PD-L1 blockade in urothelial cancer. Assay: immunoSEQ multiplex PCR; the TCRdb copy retains only in-frame clones and omits some. The top ten clones hold roughly 0.88% of a sample with around 92,000 clones, 80% to 90% of them seen once. This sample comprised PBMCs, obtained around atezolizumab (anti-PD-L1) treatment. The receptor set was obtained from a woman of 80 years or more with urothelial cancer. Each CDR3 is given with its conserved first and last residue. The D gene is left open where the match is weak. For some rows the clone size is stated as once, few or many, or as a class when expanded; others skip it.

TGTGCCATCAGTGAGATAGCGGGTTACTCCTACGAGCAGTACTTC	CAISEIAGYSYEQYF	TRBV10-3	TRBD2	NA	TRBJ2-7
TGTGCCAGCAGCCCCACACGGGGTGTTATCGGCTATGGCTACACCTTC	CASSPTRGVIGYGYTF	TRBV7-9	NA	once	TRBJ1-2
TGTGCCAGCAGTGAATCGACTAGCGGGAGGGCCGCTGAGCAGTTCTTC	CASSESTSGRAAEQFF	TRBV2	TRBD2	NA	TRBJ2-1
TGTGCCAGCAGCTTAAACAGGGTCTATAAGGGCTACAATGAGCAGTTCTTC	CASSLNRVYKGYNEQFF	TRBV7-3	NA	once	TRBJ2-1
TGTGCCAGCAGCCGGGACAGGGAGTTTTACACCTTC	CASSRDREFYTF	TRBV28	TRBD1	NA	TRBJ1-2
TGTGCCAGCAGCTCGAGAAACCTAGGTTCGCAGCCCCAGCATTTT	CASSSRNLGSQPQHF	TRBV2	NA	once	TRBJ1-5
TGTGCCAGCAGCCCGGAGTTGGCTAGCTCCTACGAGCAGTACTTC	CASSPELASSYEQYF	TRBV27	NA	NA	TRBJ2-7
TGTGCCAGCAGTCCCCAACTCTCCCGACTAGCGGGAGGTTCCCAGTACTTC	CASSPQLSRLAGGSQYF	TRBV27	TRBD2	NA	TRBJ2-5
TGTGCCACCATAAACCCGGGACAGGGATTCACTGAAGCTTTCTTT	CATINPGQGFTEAFF	TRBV28	TRBD1	NA	TRBJ1-1
TGCAGTGCGTCTCAAGAGACCCAGTACTTC	CSASQETQYF	TRBV20-1	NA	NA	TRBJ2-5
TGTGCCAGCAGCCCTGCTAACGAGCAGTACTTC	CASSPANEQYF	TRBV6-6	NA	NA	TRBJ2-7
TGTGCCAGCAGCCCCAGGACTAGCGGCCACTACAATGAGCAGTTCTTC	CASSPRTSGHYNEQFF	TRBV4-2	TRBD2	NA	TRBJ2-1
TGTGCCAGCAGCGTTACAGGGGGCGCGTCAGAGACCCAGTACTTC	CASSVTGGASETQYF	TRBV9	TRBD1	NA	TRBJ2-5
TGTGCCAGCAGCCCGGGAGGGGTAGGGGGGGAGCTGTTTTTT	CASSPGGVGGELFF	TRBV27	TRBD2	NA	TRBJ2-2
TGTGCCAGCAGCCCTGAGGCTAGCGGGAGTAACGAGCAGTACTTC	CASSPEASGSNEQYF	TRBV7-3	TRBD2	once	TRBJ2-7
TGTGCCAGCAGCCAAGAGTCTAGCGGGAGGGCCATGGATACGCAGTATTTT	CASSQESSGRAMDTQYF	TRBV4-2	TRBD2	NA	TRBJ2-3
TGTGCCAGCAGTGAATTCCAGGGGATATCCTACAATGAGCAGTTCTTC	CASSEFQGISYNEQFF	TRBV6-1	NA	NA	TRBJ2-1
TGTGCCAGCAGCGAGACTAGCGATTACGAGCAGTACTTC	CASSETSDYEQYF	TRBV28	TRBD2	NA	TRBJ2-7
TGTGCCAGCAGCGGGCACACTCGGGCTAGCGGCGATACGCAGTATTTT	CASSGHTRASGDTQYF	TRBV5-4	TRBD2	NA	TRBJ2-3
TGTGCCAGCAGCCGGCGGAGCACAGATACGCAGTATTTT	CASSRRSTDTQYF	TRBV11-3	NA	once	TRBJ2-3
TGTGCCAGCAGCTTAACGACAGTTCGCGGCTACACCTTC	CASSLTTVRGYTF	TRBV7-2	NA	medium-sized	TRBJ1-2
TGTGCCAGCAGCTTAACAGGGACTAACTATGGCTACACCTTC	CASSLTGTNYGYTF	TRBV27	NA	NA	TRBJ1-2
TGTGCCAGCAGCCAAGATTGGCAGTCTGGAAACACCATATATTTT	CASSQDWQSGNTIYF	TRBV4-2	NA	NA	TRBJ1-3
TGTGCCAGCAGTGCCCCGAGCGGGAGGACCCGCTCCGAGCAGTACTTC	CASSAPSGRTRSEQYF	TRBV6-1	TRBD2	NA	TRBJ2-7
TGTGCCAGCAGTTTGGGGACAGGGGCCAATCAGCCCCAGCATTTT	CASSLGTGANQPQHF	TRBV28	TRBD1	NA	TRBJ1-5
TGTGCCAGCAGCCTCCTTTCCGGACAGGGGCGCCTCTATGGCTACACCTTC	CASSLLSGQGRLYGYTF	TRBV7-9	TRBD1	NA	TRBJ1-2
TGTGCCAGCAGCTTGGGTCGTCGACAGGCCTACTCTGGAAACACCATATATTTT	CASSLGRRQAYSGNTIYF	TRBV5-8	NA	NA	TRBJ1-3
TGTGCCATCAGTGAGGTCTACAGGGAGAGCTCTGGGGCCAACGTCCTGACTTTC	CAISEVYRESSGANVLTF	TRBV10-3	NA	NA	TRBJ2-6
TGTGCCAGCAGCCCCTTTGGTAGCGGGGGGGCCACAGATACGCAGTATTTT	CASSPFGSGGATDTQYF	TRBV7-2	TRBD2	NA	TRBJ2-3
TGTGCCAGCAGTGAAGTAGACATCACCGGGGAGCTGTTTTTT	CASSEVDITGELFF	TRBV25-1	NA	NA	TRBJ2-2
TGTGCCAGCAGTTTCGGCAGGGGTGAAAAACTGTTTTTT	CASSFGRGEKLFF	TRBV27	NA	few	TRBJ1-4
TGTGCCAGCAGCCCAAGCGGACGGGGTCTTAACTCTGGAAACACCATATATTTT	CASSPSGRGLNSGNTIYF	TRBV7-9	NA	NA	TRBJ1-3
TGTGCCAGCAGCTTAAGGGGAGGTCAGCCCCAGCATTTT	CASSLRGGQPQHF	TRBV7-3	NA	NA	TRBJ1-5
TGTGCCAGCTACCCAGCGGAAGGCAAATCCTACGAGCAGTACTTC	CASYPAEGKSYEQYF	TRBV27	NA	NA	TRBJ2-7
TGCGCCAGCAGCCACCAGACAGGGAGCCAAGAGACCCAGTACTTC	CASSHQTGSQETQYF	TRBV5-1	TRBD1	NA	TRBJ2-5
TGTGCCAGCAGCGGGACTAGCGGATACAATGAGCAGTTCTTC	CASSGTSGYNEQFF	TRBV7-3	TRBD2	NA	TRBJ2-1
TGCGCCAGCAGCCAAGAGCAGGGGACAGGAACCATATATTTT	CASSQEQGTGTIYF	TRBV4-1	TRBD1	NA	TRBJ1-3
TGTGCCAGCAGCTTAAACGGAGGGACCTTAAGGGAGACCCAGTACTTC	CASSLNGGTLRETQYF	TRBV7-3	NA	NA	TRBJ2-5
TGTGCCAGCAGCGAGGGGAGGGTCGACAGGGGGCGCTCAGATACGCAGTATTTT	CASSEGRVDRGRSDTQYF	TRBV9	TRBD1	NA	TRBJ2-3
TGTGCCAGCAGTTTATCCGGGACACCCGAGCAGTACTTC	CASSLSGTPEQYF	TRBV6-5	NA	NA	TRBJ2-7
TGCAGCGCGGGACTAGCGGGAGGGACGAACACCGGGGAGCTGTTTTTT	CSAGLAGGTNTGELFF	TRBV29-1	TRBD2	NA	TRBJ2-2
TGTGCCAGCAACCCCGGGACAGGGGGCCGGCGGCAAGCTTTCTTT	CASNPGTGGRRQAFF	TRBV6-5	TRBD1	NA	TRBJ1-1
TGCAGCGTCTCTAGCGGGAGGTCCCCCGTTATGTTCTTC	CSVSSGRSPVMFF	TRBV29-1	TRBD2	NA	TRBJ2-1
TGTGCCAGCAGCCGAGGCGGGAGCTACGAGCAGTACTTC	CASSRGGSYEQYF	TRBV11-2	TRBD2	NA	TRBJ2-7
TGTGCCACAGGGGTCGGACAATCAGTCACTGAAGCTTTCTTT	CATGVGQSVTEAFF	TRBV27	NA	NA	TRBJ1-1
TGTGCCAGCAGTGAAGACAGGGGGGAGGCAGATACGCAGTATTTT	CASSEDRGEADTQYF	TRBV2	TRBD1	NA	TRBJ2-3
TGTGCCAGCAGCTCGAATCTTTTGGGGCCTGACAATGAGCAGTTCTTC	CASSSNLLGPDNEQFF	TRBV7-9	NA	once	TRBJ2-1
TGTGCCAGCCTCAGGGGGCCCAACACTGAAGCTTTCTTT	CASLRGPNTEAFF	TRBV2	TRBD1	NA	TRBJ1-1
TGTGCCAGCAGTAACCCGGGGGGTGCTCGGGAGCAGTTCTTC	CASSNPGGAREQFF	TRBV5-8	TRBD2	NA	TRBJ2-1
TGTGCCAGCAGTCTCCCAGGGGGTAGAACTTTCTTT	CASSLPGGRTFF	TRBV27	TRBD1	NA	TRBJ1-1
TGTGCCAGCAGCCCCTCTGGGGGGGACGAGCAGTACTTC	CASSPSGGDEQYF	TRBV14	TRBD2	once	TRBJ2-7
TGTGCCAGCAGCAAAGATAGGACTATTAAATACAATGAGCAGTTCTTC	CASSKDRTIKYNEQFF	TRBV21-1	NA	once	TRBJ2-1
TGCGCCAGCAGCCCGATCGCGGGGAGTGGAAACACCATATATTTT	CASSPIAGSGNTIYF	TRBV5-1	NA	NA	TRBJ1-3
TGTGCCAGCAGCTTTCCGAGCCAAGAGACCCAGTACTTC	CASSFPSQETQYF	TRBV5-4	NA	NA	TRBJ2-5
TGTGCCAGCAGCATACATACCGAGCAGTACTTC	CASSIHTEQYF	TRBV5-5	NA	NA	TRBJ2-7
TGTGCCAGCAGCAAGGGGGACAGGCTTAATGAAAAACTGTTTTTT	CASSKGDRLNEKLFF	TRBV7-3	TRBD1	NA	TRBJ1-4
TGTGCCAGCAGTCGAGCGGTCCTTAGGTCCGGGACCCAGTACTTC	CASSRAVLRSGTQYF	TRBV28	NA	NA	TRBJ2-5
TGTGCCAGCAGTTCCCTCGGACTAGCGCGGGGAGAGACCCAGTACTTC	CASSSLGLARGETQYF	TRBV27	TRBD2	few	TRBJ2-5
TGTGCCAGCAGTGAAAAGCCAGGGGCCTCTCGGAATGAAAAACTGTTTTTT	CASSEKPGASRNEKLFF	TRBV6-1	NA	once	TRBJ1-4
TGTGCCAGCGGCCCCAGACAGGGGGCGTTGGGCACAGATACGCAGTATTTT	CASGPRQGALGTDTQYF	TRBV27	TRBD1	NA	TRBJ2-3